This T cell receptor beta chain appears in the sequencing data of a study of blood T cell repertoires in COVID-19. Overall study: In each case, the material was cDNA or gDNA derived from T cells, B-cell-depleted T cells, or PBMCs.

Followed longitudinally, the Seattle patients had been enrolled during active infection. Original processing notes: Estimation of nucleated cell counts relied on the amplification of reference gene primers. Sequenced by immunoSEQ multiplex PCR; TCRdb stores in-frame clones only, minus some. V and J calls plus clone size are reproduced from that table; the DNA served to infer D and trimming. The sample shows 130,000 to 150,000 clones, 70% to 90% of them seen only once. This CDR3 comprises 18 residues. V lost 4 bases to trimming and J lost 1 base; unmatched junction nucleotides: 5. Germline V gives CDR1 SGHTA, CDR2 FQGNSA.

This clonotype was sampled from a woman in her sixties with COVID-19, enrolled during active disease. The V gene is TRBV7-2, the J gene TRBJ2-1, with 15 bases aligning to TRBD2. The specimen was peripheral blood. CDR3 loop: CASSSGLAGGQSYNEQFF. CDR3 bases: TGTGCCAGCAGCTCGGGACTAGCGGGGGGCCAATCCTACAATGAGCAGTTCTTC.